Reported below is one TCR beta chain. The data derive from a study of early stage breast cancer tumors. Data came from immunoSEQ multiplex PCR; TCRdb stores just in-frame clones and leaves some out. This table holds 50,000 to 65,000 clones, 85% to 95% found once. This CDR3 spans 14 amino acids. V shed 8 bases, J shed 5 bases, and the junction held 9 bases outside the gene matches. Germline V gene data show CDR1 as MNHNY and CDR2 as SVGAGI (reference sequence). The sample taken for sequencing was blood. The TCR comes from a person between 65 and 79 years old with breast cancer. The J gene is TRBJ2-1, the V gene TRBV6-6, with 7 bases fitting TRBD2. This CDR3 reads CASLIAGENNEQFF. Written as DNA, the CDR3 is TGTGCCAGCCTGATTGCGGGAGAAAACAATGAGCAGTTCTTC.